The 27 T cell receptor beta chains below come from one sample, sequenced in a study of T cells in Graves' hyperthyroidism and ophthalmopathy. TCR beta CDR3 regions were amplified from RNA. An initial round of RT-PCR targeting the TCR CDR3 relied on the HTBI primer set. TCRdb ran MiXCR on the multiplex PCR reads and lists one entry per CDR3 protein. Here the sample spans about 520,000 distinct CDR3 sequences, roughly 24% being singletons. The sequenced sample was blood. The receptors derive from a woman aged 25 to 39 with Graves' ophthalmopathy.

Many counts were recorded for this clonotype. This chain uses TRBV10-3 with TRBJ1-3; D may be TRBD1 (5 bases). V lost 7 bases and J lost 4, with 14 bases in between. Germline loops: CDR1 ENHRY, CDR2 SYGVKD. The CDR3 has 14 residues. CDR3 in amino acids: CAINKEGSGNTIYF. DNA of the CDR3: TGTGCCATCAATAAAGAGGGGAGCGGAAACACCATATATTTT.

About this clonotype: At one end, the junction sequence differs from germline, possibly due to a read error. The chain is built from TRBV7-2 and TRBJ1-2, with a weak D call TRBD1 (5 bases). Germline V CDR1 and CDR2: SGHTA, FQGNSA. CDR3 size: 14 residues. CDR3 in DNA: TGTGCCAGCAGCTTGGGGGGTCCTTACTATGGCTACGCCTTC. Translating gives CASSLGGPYYGYAF.

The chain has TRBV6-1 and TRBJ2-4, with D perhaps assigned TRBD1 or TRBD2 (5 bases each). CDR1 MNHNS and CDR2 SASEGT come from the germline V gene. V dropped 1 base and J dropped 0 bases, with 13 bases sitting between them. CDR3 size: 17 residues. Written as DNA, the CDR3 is TGTGCCAGCAGTGAAGAGGGACGGTTACTAGCCAAAAACATTCAGTACTTC. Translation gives CASSEEGRLLAKNIQYF.

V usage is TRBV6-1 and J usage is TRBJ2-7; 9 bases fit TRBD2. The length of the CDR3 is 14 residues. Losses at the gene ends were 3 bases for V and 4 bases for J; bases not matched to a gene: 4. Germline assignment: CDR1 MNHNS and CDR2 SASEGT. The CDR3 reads CASSDGGGAYEQYF. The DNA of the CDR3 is TGTGCCAGCAGTGATGGCGGGGGGGCATACGAGCAGTACTTC.

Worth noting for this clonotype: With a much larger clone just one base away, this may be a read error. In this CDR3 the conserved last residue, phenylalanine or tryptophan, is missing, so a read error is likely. Here the CDR3 reads CASTEASSPYEQYL. The CDR3 DNA follows: TGCGCCAGCACCGAAGCCAGCAGCCCCTACGAGCAGTACCTC. The gene calls are TRBV5-1 and TRBJ2-7; no definite D call. The CDR3 spans 14 residues. The ends were cut back, 6 bases at V and 2 bases at J, with 15 bases in the middle. Germline CDR1 SGHRS, CDR2 YFSETQ.

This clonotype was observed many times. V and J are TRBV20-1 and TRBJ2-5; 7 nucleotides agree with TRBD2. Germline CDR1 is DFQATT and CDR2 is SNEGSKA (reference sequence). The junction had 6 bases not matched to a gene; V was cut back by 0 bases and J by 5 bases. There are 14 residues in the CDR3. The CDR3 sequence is CSAREGPGRETQYF. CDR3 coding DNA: TGCAGTGCTAGAGAGGGACCCGGGAGGGAGACCCAGTACTTC.

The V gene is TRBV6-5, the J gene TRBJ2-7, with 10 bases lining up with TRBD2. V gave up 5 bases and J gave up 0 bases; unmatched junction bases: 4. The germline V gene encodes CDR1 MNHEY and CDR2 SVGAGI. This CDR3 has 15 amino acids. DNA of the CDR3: TGTGCCAGCAGTGTACTAGCGGGGAGCTCCTACGAGCAGTACTTC. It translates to CASSVLAGSSYEQYF.

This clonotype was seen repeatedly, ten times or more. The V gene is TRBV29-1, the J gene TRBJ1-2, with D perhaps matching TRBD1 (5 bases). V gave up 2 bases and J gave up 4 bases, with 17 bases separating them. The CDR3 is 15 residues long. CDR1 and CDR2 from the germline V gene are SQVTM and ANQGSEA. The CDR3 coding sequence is TGCAGCGTTGAATACCTCAGGGTTGGGGGCTATGGCTACACCTTC. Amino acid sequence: CSVEYLRVGGYGYTF.

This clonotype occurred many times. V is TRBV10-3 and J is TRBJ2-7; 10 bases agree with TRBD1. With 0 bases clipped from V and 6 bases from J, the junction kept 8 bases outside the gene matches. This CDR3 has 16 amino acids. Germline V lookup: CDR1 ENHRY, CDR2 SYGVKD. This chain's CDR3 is CAISESIGTGVSEQYF. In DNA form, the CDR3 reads TGTGCCATCAGTGAGTCTATAGGGACAGGGGTCTCCGAGCAGTACTTC.

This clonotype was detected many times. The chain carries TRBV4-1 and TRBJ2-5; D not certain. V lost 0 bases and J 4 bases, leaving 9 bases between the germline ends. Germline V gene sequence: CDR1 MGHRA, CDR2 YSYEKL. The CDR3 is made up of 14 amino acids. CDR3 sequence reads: CASSQDHKAETQYF. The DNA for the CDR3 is TGCGCCAGCAGCCAAGATCATAAGGCAGAGACCCAGTACTTC.

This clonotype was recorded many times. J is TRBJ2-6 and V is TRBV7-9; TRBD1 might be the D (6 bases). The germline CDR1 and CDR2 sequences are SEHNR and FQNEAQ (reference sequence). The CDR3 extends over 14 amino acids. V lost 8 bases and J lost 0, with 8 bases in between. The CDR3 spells CASATGSGANVLTF. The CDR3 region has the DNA TGTGCCAGCGCGACAGGCTCTGGGGCCAACGTCCTGACTTTC.

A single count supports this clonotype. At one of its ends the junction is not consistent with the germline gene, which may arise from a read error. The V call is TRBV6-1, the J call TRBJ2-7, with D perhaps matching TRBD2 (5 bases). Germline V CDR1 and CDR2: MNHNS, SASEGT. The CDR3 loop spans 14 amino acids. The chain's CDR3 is CAISEYRENYEQYF. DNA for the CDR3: TGTGCCATCAGTGAATATCGGGAAAACTACGAGCAGTACTTC.

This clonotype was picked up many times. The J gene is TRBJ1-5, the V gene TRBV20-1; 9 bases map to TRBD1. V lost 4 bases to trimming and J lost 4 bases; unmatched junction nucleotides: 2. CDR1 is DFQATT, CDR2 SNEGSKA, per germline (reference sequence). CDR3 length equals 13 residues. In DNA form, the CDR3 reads TGCAGTGCTAAGACAGGGGGGAATCAGCCCCAGCATTTT. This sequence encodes CSAKTGGNQPQHF.

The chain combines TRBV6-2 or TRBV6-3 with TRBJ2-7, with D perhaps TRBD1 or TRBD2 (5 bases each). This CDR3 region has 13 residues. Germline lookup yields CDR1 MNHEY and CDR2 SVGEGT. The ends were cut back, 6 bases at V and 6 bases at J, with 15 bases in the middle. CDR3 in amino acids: CASSGTLGREQYF. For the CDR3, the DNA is TGTGCCAGCAGCGGGACCCTAGGACGCGAGCAGTACTTC.

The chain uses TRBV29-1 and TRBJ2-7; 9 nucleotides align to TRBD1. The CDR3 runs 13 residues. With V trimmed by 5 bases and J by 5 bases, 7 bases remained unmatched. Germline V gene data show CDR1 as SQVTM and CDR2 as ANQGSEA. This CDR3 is CSVWDRVVHEQYF. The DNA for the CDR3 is TGCAGCGTTTGGGACAGGGTAGTCCACGAGCAGTACTTC.

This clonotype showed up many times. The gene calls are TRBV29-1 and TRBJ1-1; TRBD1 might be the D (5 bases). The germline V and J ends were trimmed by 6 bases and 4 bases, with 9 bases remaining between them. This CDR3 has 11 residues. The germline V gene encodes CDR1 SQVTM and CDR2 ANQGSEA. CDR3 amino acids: CSVQGGTEAFF. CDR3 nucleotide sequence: TGCAGCGTGCAGGGTGGCACTGAAGCTTTCTTT.

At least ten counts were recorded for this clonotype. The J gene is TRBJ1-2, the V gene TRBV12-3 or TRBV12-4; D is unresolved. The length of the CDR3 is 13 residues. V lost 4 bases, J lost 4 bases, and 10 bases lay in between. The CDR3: CASSSPGFYGYTF. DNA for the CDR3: TGTGCCAGCAGTTCTCCAGGCTTCTATGGCTACACCTTC.

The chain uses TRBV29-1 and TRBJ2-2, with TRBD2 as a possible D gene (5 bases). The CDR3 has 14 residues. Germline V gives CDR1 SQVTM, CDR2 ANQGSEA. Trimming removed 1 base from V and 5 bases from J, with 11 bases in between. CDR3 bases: TGCAGCGTTGAAGTTTACGGGATAACCGGGGAGCTGTTTTTT. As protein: CSVEVYGITGELFF.

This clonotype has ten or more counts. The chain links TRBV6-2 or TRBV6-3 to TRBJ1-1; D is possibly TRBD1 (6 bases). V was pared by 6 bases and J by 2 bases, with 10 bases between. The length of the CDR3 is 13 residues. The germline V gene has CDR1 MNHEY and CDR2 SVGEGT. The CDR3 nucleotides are TGTGCCAGCAGGAGAGGGGGAAACACTGAAGCTTTCTTT. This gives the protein CASRRGGNTEAFF.

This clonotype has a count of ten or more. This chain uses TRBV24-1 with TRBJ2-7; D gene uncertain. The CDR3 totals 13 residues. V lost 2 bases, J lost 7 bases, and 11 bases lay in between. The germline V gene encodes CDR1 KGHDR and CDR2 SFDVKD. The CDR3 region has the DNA TGTGCCACCAGTGATTCATGGGGTGAGGAGCAGTACTTC. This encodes CATSDSWGEEQYF.

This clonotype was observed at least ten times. CDR3 residues: CASSPHIGDTEAFF. The CDR3, as DNA: TGTGCCAGCAGTCCTCACATTGGGGACACTGAAGCTTTCTTT. V usage is TRBV6-2 or TRBV6-3 and J usage is TRBJ1-1; D not certain. Germline V gene lookup returns CDR1 MNHEY and CDR2 SVGEGT. V was cut by 5 bases and J by 3 bases, with 13 bases left in between. This CDR3 has 14 amino acids.

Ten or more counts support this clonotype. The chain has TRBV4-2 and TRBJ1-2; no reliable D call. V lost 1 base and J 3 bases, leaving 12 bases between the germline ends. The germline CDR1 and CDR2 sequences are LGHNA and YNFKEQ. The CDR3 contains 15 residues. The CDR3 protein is CASSQGSYTDYGYTF. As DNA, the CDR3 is TGTGCCAGCAGCCAAGGTTCTTACACGGACTATGGCTACACCTTC.

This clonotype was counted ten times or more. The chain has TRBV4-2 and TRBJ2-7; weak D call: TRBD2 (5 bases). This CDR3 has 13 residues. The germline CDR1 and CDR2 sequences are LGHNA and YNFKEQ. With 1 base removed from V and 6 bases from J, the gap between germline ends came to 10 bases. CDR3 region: CASSQGPSIEQYF. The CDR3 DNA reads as TGTGCCAGCAGCCAAGGTCCTAGCATCGAGCAGTACTTC.

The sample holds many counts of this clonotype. DNA of the CDR3: TGTGCCAGTTACGGGACAGGGGGCCGGGAAGGTCGTTTCACCTTC. Translated: CASYGTGGREGRFTF. The J gene is TRBJ1-2, the V gene TRBV7-9, with TRBD1 identical over 12 bases. After removal of 9 bases from V and 13 bases from J, the junction contained 18 bases not matched to a gene. The CDR3 consists of 15 residues. CDR1 and CDR2 (germline): SEHNR, FQNEAQ (reference sequence).

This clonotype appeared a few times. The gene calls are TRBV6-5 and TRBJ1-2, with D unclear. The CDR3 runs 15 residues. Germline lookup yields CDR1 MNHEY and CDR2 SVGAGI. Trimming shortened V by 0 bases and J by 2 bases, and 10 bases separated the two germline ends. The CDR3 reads CASSYSPRSNYGYTF. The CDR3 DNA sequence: TGTGCCAGCAGTTACTCGCCCAGGAGCAACTATGGCTACACCTTC.

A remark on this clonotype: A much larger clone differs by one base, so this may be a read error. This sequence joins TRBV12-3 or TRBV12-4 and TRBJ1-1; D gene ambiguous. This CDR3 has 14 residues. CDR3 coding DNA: TGTGCCAGCAGTTTAACAAGTGTAAACACTGAAGCTTGCTTT. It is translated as CASSLTSVNTEACF.

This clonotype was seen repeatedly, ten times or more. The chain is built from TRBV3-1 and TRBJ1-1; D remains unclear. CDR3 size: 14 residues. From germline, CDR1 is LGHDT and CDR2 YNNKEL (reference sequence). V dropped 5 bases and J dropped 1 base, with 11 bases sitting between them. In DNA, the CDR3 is TGTGCCAGCAGCGAGGAGACCTCGAACACTGAAGCTTTCTTT. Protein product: CASSEETSNTEAFF.